This is a list of T cell receptor beta chains from one sample in a study of cytomegalovirus exposure and HLA in healthy donors. The data were produced by immunoSEQ multiplex PCR, yet TCRdb's version contains in-frame clones alone and is incomplete. The sample consists of about 110,000 clones, 73% of them appearing once. Material for sequencing was PBMCs. The receptors were sampled from a man aged 25 to 40 in good health and CMV-seronegative. CDR3s include the opening cysteine and the closing phenylalanine or tryptophan. A D gene is named only where the DNA matches it firmly. Expanded clones get a size class; other rows say once, few or many, or leave the size out.

-,TRBV7-2,-,TRBJ2-7,TGTGCCAGCAGCACAAGACCACCAGGGGAGCAGTACTTC,CASSTRPPGEQYF
-,TRBV19,few,TRBJ1-1,TGTGCCAGTAGTTCCGAATCAGGGATAACCCGGGCTTTCTTT,CASSSESGITRAFF
-,TRBV21-1,-,TRBJ2-1,TGTGCCAGCAGCAAAGTTAGGGGGGGGGATGAGCAGTTCTTC,CASSKVRGGDEQFF
-,TRBV30,-,TRBJ2-1,TGTGCCTGGAGGGTAAGGGGAAACAATGAGCAGTTCTTC,CAWRVRGNNEQFF
-,TRBV21-1,few,TRBJ2-7,TGTGCCAGCAGCAACAAGCGGGAGAGGTACGAGCAGTACTTC,CASSNKRERYEQYF
TRBD2,TRBV30,-,TRBJ2-1,TGTGCCTGGACTAGCGGGGGAAAGAATGAGCAGTTCTTC,CAWTSGGKNEQFF
TRBD1,TRBV9,-,TRBJ1-2,TGTGCCAGCAGAGGGGACAGGGAGAACTATGGCTACACCTTC,CASRGDRENYGYTF
TRBD2,TRBV7-6,-,TRBJ2-1,TGTGCCAGCAGCTTACGGGGGGGGGACTATCGGGGTGAGCAGTTCTTC,CASSLRGGDYRGEQFF
TRBD2,TRBV19,-,TRBJ2-1,TGTGCCAGTAGTCTAGCGGGAGGGAACAATGAGCAGTTCTTC,CASSLAGGNNEQFF
TRBD1,TRBV28,-,TRBJ2-5,TGTGCCAGCAGTATTGACAGGGGTTTTCCAGAGACCCAGTACTTC,CASSIDRGFPETQYF
TRBD2,TRBV11-2,-,TRBJ2-1,TGTGCCAGCAGCTCCACTAGCGGGAGCTCCTACAATGAGCAGTTCTTC,CASSSTSGSSYNEQFF
-,TRBV9,large,TRBJ1-6,TGTGCCAGCAGCGTAGGAGCGTCGTATAATTCACCCCTCCACTTT,CASSVGASYNSPLHF
-,TRBV21-1,-,TRBJ2-7,TGTGCCAGCAGCAAATTTGGAAAGGACAGGGTTCACGAGCAGTACTTC,CASSKFGKDRVHEQYF
TRBD1,TRBV5-1,-,TRBJ2-1,TGCGCCAGCAGCCCGGACAGGTCGGAATTACACAATGAGCAGTTCTTC,CASSPDRSELHNEQFF
TRBD2,TRBV27,-,TRBJ2-7,TGTGCCAGCAGAGAAAGCGGGAGAGCCTACGAGCAGTACTTC,CASRESGRAYEQYF
TRBD2,TRBV5-1,-,TRBJ2-5,TGCGCCAGCGCAATCCGAGGAACAGGGAGGCGGGAGGTCCGGCAAGAGACCCAGTACTTC,CASAIRGTGRREVRQETQYF
TRBD1,TRBV15,-,TRBJ1-5,TGTGCCACCAGCGGGGACAGGGGGCGAACCAATCAGCCCCAGCATTTT,CATSGDRGRTNQPQHF
-,TRBV28,-,TRBJ1-2,TGTGCCAGCAGTTTAAAGTCTTCTGGGGGGGCTGGCTACACCTTC,CASSLKSSGGAGYTF
TRBD2,TRBV5-4,few,TRBJ2-5,TGTGCCAGCAGCCTCGGACTAGCGGGGGGACAAGAGACCCAGTACTTC,CASSLGLAGGQETQYF
-,TRBV11-2,-,TRBJ2-7,TGTGCCAGCAGCTTAGATCTTCTGGGCAATCACGAGCAGTACTTC,CASSLDLLGNHEQYF
-,TRBV28,-,TRBJ1-4,TGTGCCAGCAGTTCCCCGGCTGGGGGGGCTAATGAAAAACTGTTTTTT,CASSSPAGGANEKLFF
TRBD2,TRBV7-2,few,TRBJ2-7,TGTGCCAGCAGCTTAGGCCGGGGGGGTGGAAGGGAGCAGTACTTC,CASSLGRGGGREQYF
TRBD2,TRBV6-5,-,TRBJ2-3,TGTGCCAGCAGGAACAGCGGGAGTAGGGATACGCAGTATTTT,CASRNSGSRDTQYF
-,TRBV18,-,TRBJ2-1,TGTGCCGGCGGGCAGGTGGGGGCCCCCTACAATGAGCAGTTCTTC,CAGGQVGAPYNEQFF
-,TRBV6-1,few,TRBJ1-4,TGTGCCAGCAGTGTCGGGTATGGAGTTAAACTGTTTTTT,CASSVGYGVKLFF
TRBD1,TRBV28,-,TRBJ2-1,TGTGCCAGCAGTCCGGGACAGGGGATTCCTTACAATGAGCAGTTCTTC,CASSPGQGIPYNEQFF
TRBD2,TRBV4-2,-,TRBJ2-1,TGTGCCAGCAGCCAACCGGGACTAGAGTACAATGAGCAGTTCTTC,CASSQPGLEYNEQFF
-,TRBV9,-,TRBJ1-5,TGTGCCAGCAGCGTAGAGGCAGGGCTCAATCAGCCCCAGCATTTT,CASSVEAGLNQPQHF
-,TRBV11-2,-,TRBJ2-5,TGTGCCAGCAGCGTACTTAGGGGAGGCGCAGGGATACAAGAGACCCAGTACTTC,CASSVLRGGAGIQETQYF
TRBD2,TRBV5-4,-,TRBJ2-1,TGTGCCAGCAGCTTGTCACTAGCGGGAGTTGCTGAGCAGTTCTTC,CASSLSLAGVAEQFF
-,TRBV18,few,TRBJ1-2,TGTGCCAGCTCACCGCAACAGGGTTCTAACTATGGCTACACCTTC,CASSPQQGSNYGYTF
-,TRBV6-5,-,TRBJ2-1,TGTGCCAGCAGCTTAGCCGGGAGTTCCTACAATGAGCAGTTCTTC,CASSLAGSSYNEQFF
-,TRBV5-4,-,TRBJ2-3,TGTGCCAGCAGCTGGAAAGCGGCCGTAGATACGCAGTATTTT,CASSWKAAVDTQYF
TRBD2,TRBV19,-,TRBJ2-7,TGTGCCAGTAGTACTGGGGGACTACCATCTTTC,CASSTGGLPSF
-,TRBV28,-,TRBJ1-3,TGTGCCAGCAGTTTACAGGTCGTCTCTGGAAACACCATATATTTT,CASSLQVVSGNTIYF
-,TRBV5-8,few,TRBJ2-1,TGTGCCAGCAGCTTGGCCATCGAGCAGTTCTTC,CASSLAIEQFF
TRBD2,TRBV2,-,TRBJ2-2,TGTGCCAGCAGGCTAGCGGGGGGGAACACCGGGGAGCTGTTTTTT,CASRLAGGNTGELFF
-,TRBV7-8,-,TRBJ1-1,TGTGCCAGCAGCAAACTGACAGGGAACACTGAAGCTTTCTTT,CASSKLTGNTEAFF
TRBD1,TRBV18,-,TRBJ1-1,TGTGCCAGCTCACCACAAAACAGGGGCACTGAAGCTTTCTTT,CASSPQNRGTEAFF
-,TRBV7-9,-,TRBJ1-6,TGTGCCAGCAGCTTATCAGTCCCGGGGGTTAATTCACCCCTCCACTTT,CASSLSVPGVNSPLHF
TRBD1,TRBV27,-,TRBJ1-1,TGTGCCAGCAGTAAGACAGGGATTGAAGCTTTCTTT,CASSKTGIEAFF
-,TRBV5-5,-,TRBJ2-6,TGTGCCAGCAGCCCCATCGTGGGCTCAGGGGCCAACGTCCTGACTTTC,CASSPIVGSGANVLTF
TRBD1,TRBV7-2,-,TRBJ1-1,TGTGCCAGCAGCTTGGACAGGGGGCTCACTGAAGCTTTCTTT,CASSLDRGLTEAFF